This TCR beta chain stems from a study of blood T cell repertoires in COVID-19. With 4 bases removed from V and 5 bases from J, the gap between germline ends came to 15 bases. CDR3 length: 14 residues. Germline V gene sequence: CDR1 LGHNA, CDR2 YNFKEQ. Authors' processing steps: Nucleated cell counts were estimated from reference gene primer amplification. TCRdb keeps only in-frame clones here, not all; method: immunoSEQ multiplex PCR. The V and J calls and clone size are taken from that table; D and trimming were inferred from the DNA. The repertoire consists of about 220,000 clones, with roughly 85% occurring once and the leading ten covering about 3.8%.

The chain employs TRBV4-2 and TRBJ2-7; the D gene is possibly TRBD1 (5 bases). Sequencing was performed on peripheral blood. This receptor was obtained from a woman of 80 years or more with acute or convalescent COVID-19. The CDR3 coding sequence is TGTGCCAGCAGCCCCTTAAGGGGAAGCCACGAGCAGTACTTC. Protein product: CASSPLRGSHEQYF.